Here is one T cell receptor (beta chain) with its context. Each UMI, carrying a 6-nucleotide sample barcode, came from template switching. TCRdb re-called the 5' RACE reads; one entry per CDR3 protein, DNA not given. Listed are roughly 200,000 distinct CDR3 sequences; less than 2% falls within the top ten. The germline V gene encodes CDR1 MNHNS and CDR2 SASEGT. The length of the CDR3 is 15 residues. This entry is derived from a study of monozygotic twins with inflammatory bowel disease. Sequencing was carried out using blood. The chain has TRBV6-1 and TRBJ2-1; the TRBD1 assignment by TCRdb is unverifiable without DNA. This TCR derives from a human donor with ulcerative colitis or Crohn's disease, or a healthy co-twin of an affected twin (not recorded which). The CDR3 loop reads CASSEGGTGRGRQFF.